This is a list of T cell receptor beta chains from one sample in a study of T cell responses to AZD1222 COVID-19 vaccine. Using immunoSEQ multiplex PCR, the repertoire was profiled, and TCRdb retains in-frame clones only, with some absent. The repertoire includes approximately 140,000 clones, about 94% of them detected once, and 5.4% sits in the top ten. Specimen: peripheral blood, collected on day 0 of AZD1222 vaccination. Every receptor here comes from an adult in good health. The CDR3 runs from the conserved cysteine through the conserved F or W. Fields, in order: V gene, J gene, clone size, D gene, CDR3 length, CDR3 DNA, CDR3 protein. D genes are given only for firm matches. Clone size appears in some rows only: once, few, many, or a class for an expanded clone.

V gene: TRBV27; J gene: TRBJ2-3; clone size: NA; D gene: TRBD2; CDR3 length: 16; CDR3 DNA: TGTGCCAGCAGTCACCGACTAGCGGGAGGGCTGGATACGCAGTATTTT; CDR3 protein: CASSHRLAGGLDTQYF
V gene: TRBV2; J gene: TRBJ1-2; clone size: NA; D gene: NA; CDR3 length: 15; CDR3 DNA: TGTGCCAGCAGCGGGGGACCGACAGCGCACTATGGCTACACCTTC; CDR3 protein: CASSGGPTAHYGYTF
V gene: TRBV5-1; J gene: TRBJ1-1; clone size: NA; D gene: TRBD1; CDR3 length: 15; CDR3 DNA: TGCGCCAGCAGCCGGGACAGGGCCATGAACACTGAAGCTTTCTTT; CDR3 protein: CASSRDRAMNTEAFF
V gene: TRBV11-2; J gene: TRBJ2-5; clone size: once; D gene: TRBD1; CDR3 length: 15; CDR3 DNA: TGTGCCACCGTACCGGGACAGGGTCAACAAGAGACCCAGTACTTC; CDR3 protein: CATVPGQGQQETQYF
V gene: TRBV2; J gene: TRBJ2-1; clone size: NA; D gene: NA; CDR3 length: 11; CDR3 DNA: TGTGCCAGCACCCTAGTCAATGAGCAGTTCTTC; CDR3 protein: CASTLVNEQFF
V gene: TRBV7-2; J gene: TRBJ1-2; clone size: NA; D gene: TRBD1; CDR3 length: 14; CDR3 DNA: TGTGCCAGCAGCTTAGACGGACAGGCCATACGCTACACCTTC; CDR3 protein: CASSLDGQAIRYTF
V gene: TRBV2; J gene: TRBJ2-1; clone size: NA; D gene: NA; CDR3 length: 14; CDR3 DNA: TGTGCCAGCAGGGCAGGACGGGGTAGGGATGAGCAGTTCTTC; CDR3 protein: CASRAGRGRDEQFF
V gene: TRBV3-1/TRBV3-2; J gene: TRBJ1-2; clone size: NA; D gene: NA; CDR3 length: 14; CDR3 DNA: TGTGCCAGCAGCCAATTTCTAGGCGGGCGCGGCTACACCTTC; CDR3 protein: CASSQFLGGRGYTF
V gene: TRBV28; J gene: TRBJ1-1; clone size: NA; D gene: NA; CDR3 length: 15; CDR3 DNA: TGTGCCAGCAGTTTCTGGGGAGACCTGAACACTGAAGCTTTCTTT; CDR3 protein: CASSFWGDLNTEAFF
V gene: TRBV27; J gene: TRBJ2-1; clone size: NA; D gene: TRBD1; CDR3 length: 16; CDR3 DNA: TGTGCCAGCCATCAAGAGGGGGCCGTCTTTTACAATGAGCAGTTCTTC; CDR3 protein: CASHQEGAVFYNEQFF
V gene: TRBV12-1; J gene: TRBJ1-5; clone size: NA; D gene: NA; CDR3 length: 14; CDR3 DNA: TGTGCCAGCAGCTTTGCAGCCACGAACCAGCCCCAGCATTTT; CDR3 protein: CASSFAATNQPQHF
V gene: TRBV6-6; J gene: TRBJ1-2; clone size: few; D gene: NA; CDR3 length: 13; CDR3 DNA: TGTGCCACCACTTACGGTCGAGCCTATGGCTACACCTTC; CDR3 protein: CATTYGRAYGYTF
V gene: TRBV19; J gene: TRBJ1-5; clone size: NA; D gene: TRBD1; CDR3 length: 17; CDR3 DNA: TGTGCCAGTAGTATAGATCGAAGACAGGGGGCCAATCAGCCCCAGCATTTT; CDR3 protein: CASSIDRRQGANQPQHF
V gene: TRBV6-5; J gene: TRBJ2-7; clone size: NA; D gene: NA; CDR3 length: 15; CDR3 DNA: TGTGCCAGCAGTTCCCGGATAGGCCCTCCCTACGAGCAGTACTTC; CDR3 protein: CASSSRIGPPYEQYF
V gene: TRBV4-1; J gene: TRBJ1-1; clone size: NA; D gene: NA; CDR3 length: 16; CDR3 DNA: TGCGCCAGCAGCCAAGATGTTTGGGGAAAGGGAACTGAAGCTTTCTTT; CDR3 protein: CASSQDVWGKGTEAFF
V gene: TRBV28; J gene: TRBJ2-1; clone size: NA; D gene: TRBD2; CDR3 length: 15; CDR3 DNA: TGTGCCAGCAGTCTCCGGACTAGCGGTCACAATGAGCAGTTCTTC; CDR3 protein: CASSLRTSGHNEQFF
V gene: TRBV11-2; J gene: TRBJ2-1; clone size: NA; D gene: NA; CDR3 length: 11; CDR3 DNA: TGTGCCAGCAGCTTAGGGAATGAGCAGTTCTTC; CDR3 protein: CASSLGNEQFF
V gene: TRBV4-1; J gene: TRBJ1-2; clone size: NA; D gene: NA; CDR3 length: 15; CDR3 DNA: TGCGCCAGCAGCCAAGATGGGGACGCGAACTATGGCTACACCTTC; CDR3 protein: CASSQDGDANYGYTF
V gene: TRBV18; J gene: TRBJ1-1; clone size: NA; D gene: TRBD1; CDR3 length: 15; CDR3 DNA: TGTGCCAGCTCACCACCCTTGGGACAGGGCACTGAAGCTTTCTTT; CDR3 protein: CASSPPLGQGTEAFF
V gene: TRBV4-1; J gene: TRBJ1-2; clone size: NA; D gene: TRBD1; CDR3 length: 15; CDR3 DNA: TGCGCCAGCAGCCAGGGGCAGGGGGCTATTCTTGGCTACACCTTC; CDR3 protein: CASSQGQGAILGYTF
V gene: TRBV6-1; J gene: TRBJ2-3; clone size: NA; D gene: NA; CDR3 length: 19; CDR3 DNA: TGTGCCAGCAGTGAAAACCCCTTCTGGGGGGCGGGGGTATCGGATACGCAGTATTTT; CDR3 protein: CASSENPFWGAGVSDTQYF
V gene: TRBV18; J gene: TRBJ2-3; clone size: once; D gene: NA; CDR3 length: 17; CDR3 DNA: TGTGCCAGCTCACAACTTCCACTGGCGGCGTTCACAGATACGCAGTATTTT; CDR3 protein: CASSQLPLAAFTDTQYF
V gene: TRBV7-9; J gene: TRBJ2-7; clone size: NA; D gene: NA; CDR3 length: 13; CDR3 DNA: TGTGCCAGCAGTCCCATGGGGCGAGGCGAGCAGTACTTC; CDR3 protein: CASSPMGRGEQYF
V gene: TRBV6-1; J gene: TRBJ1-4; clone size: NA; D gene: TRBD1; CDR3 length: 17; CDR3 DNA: TGTGCCAGCAGTGAACGCGGACAGGGCACAACTAATGAAAAACTGTTTTTT; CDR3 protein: CASSERGQGTTNEKLFF
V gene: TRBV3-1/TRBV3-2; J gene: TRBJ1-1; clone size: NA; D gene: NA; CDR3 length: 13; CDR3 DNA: TGTGCCAGCAGCCAAGTACCGAACACTGAAGCTTTCTTT; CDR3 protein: CASSQVPNTEAFF
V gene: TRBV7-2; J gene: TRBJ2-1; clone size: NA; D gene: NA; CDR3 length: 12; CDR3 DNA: TGTGCCAGCAGCTTAGGCTTGGGCGAGCAGTTCTTC; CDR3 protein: CASSLGLGEQFF
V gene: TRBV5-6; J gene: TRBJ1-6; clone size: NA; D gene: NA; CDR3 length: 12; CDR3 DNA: TGTGCCAGCAGCTTGGCCAATTCACCCCTCCACTTT; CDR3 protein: CASSLANSPLHF
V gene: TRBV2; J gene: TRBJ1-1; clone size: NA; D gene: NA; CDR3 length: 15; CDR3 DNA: TGTGCCAGCAGTGAGCTGACAGGACCGAACACTGAAGCTTTCTTT; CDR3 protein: CASSELTGPNTEAFF
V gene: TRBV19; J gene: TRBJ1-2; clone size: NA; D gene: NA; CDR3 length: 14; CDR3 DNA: TGTGCCAGCGAGCACAGGACCGAAAACTATGGCTACACCTTC; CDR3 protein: CASEHRTENYGYTF
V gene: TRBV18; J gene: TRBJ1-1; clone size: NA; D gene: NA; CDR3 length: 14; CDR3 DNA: TGTGCCAGCTCACCGGGTAGGGGGAACACTGAAGCTTTCTTT; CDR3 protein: CASSPGRGNTEAFF
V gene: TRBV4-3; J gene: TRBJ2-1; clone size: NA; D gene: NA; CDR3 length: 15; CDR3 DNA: TGCGCCAGCAGCCAAGACGGGATAGCGGAGAGTGAGCAGTTCTTC; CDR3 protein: CASSQDGIAESEQFF
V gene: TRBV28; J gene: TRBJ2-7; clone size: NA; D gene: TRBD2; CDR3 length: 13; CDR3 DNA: TGTGCCAGCGAAGCGGGAGTGGGCTACGAGCAGTACTTC; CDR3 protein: CASEAGVGYEQYF
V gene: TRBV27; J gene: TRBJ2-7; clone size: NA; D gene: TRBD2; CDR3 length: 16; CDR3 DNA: TGTGCCAGCAGTTTAGTGGCGGGAGGCGAAAGGTACGAGCAGTACTTC; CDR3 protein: CASSLVAGGERYEQYF
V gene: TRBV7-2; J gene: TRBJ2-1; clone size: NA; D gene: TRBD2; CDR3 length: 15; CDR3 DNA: TGTGCCAGCGGCTGGGGGGGAAGCTCCTACAATGAGCAGTTCTTC; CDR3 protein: CASGWGGSSYNEQFF
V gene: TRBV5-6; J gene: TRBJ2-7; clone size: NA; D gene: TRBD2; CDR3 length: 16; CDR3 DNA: TGTGCCAGCAGCCTGGCGGGAGATGTGGGGGAGGACGAGCAGTACTTC; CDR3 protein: CASSLAGDVGEDEQYF
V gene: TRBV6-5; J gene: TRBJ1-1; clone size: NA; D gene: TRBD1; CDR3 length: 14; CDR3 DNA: TGTGCCAGCAGTTACTCGGGGACAGGCCGGGCAGCTTTCTTT; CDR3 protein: CASSYSGTGRAAFF
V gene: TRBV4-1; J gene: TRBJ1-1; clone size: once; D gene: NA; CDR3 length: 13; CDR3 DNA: TGCGCCAGCAGCCCCTCTCTCGACACTGAAGCTTTCTTT; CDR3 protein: CASSPSLDTEAFF
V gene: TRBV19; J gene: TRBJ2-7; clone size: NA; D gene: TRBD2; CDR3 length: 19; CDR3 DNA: TGTGCCAGTAGTATTTTAGGTAATAGCGGGAGGAGCAGCTCCTACGAGCAGTACTTC; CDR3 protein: CASSILGNSGRSSSYEQYF
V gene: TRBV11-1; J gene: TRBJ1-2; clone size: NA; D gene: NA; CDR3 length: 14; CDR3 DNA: TGTGCCAGCAGCTTAGGCGGGTCCTACTATGGCTACACCTTC; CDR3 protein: CASSLGGSYYGYTF
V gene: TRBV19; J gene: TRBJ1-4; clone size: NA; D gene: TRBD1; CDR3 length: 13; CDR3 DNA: TGTGCCAGTAGAACAGACAGGGATGAAAAACTGTTTTTT; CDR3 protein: CASRTDRDEKLFF
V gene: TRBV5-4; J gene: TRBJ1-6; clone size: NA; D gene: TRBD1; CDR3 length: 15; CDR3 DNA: TGTGCCAGCAGCCTAGAGGGACAGGGGGTTTCACCCCTCCACTTT; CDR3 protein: CASSLEGQGVSPLHF
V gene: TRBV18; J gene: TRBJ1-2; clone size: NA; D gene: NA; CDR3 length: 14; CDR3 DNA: TGTGCCAGCTCACCACCGGCGCAGGCCTATGGCTACACCTTC; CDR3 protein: CASSPPAQAYGYTF
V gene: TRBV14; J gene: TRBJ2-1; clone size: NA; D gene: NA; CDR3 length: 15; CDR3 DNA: TGTGCCAGCAGCCAATTTACGGGGGCCAACAATGAGCAGTTCTTC; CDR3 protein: CASSQFTGANNEQFF
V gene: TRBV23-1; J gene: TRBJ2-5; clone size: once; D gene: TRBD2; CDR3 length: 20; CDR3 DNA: TGCGCCAGCAGTCAACTGATCGGATTGCCGTTTAGCGGGAGTACGGAGACCCAGTACTTC; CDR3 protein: CASSQLIGLPFSGSTETQYF
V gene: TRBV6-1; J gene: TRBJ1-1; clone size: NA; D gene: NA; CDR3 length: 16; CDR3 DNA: TGTGCCAGCAGTGAAGGTGTCAGACAGGTGAACACTGAAGCTTTCTTT; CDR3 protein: CASSEGVRQVNTEAFF
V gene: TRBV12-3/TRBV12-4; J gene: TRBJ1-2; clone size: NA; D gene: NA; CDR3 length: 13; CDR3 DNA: TGTGCCAGCAGCTTTGCGACAGACTATGGCTACACCTTC; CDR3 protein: CASSFATDYGYTF
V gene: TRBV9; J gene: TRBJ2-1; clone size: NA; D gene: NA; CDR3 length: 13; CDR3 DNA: TGTGCCAGCAGCGTTCCAGGGTACAATGAGCAGTTCTTC; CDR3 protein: CASSVPGYNEQFF
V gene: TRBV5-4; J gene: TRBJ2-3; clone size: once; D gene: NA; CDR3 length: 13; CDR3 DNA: TGTGCCAGCAGCTTGGGCCCCACAGATACGCAGTATTTT; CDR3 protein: CASSLGPTDTQYF
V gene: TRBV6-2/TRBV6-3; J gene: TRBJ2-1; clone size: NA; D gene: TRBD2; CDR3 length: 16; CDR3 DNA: TGTGCCAGCAGTCCCTATCTAGCGGGGGGACCCAATGAGCAGTTCTTC; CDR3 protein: CASSPYLAGGPNEQFF
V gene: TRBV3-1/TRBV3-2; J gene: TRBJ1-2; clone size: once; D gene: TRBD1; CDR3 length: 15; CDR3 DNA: TGTGCCAGCAGCCAGAGGGGACAGTCGAGTAGTGGCTACACCTTC; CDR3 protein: CASSQRGQSSSGYTF